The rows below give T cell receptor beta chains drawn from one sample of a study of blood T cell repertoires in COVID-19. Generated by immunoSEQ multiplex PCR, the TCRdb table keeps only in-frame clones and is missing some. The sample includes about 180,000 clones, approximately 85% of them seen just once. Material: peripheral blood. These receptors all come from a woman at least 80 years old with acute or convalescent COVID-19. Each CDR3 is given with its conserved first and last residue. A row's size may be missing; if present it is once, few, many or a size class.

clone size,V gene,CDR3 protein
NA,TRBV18,CASSPPGTGAGYEQYF
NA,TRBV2,CASSILAGGEETQYF
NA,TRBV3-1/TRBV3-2,CASSHPPLGQGFSGNTIYF
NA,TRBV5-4,CASSLGLAGFQETQYF
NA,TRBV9,CASSVSGTSPGTQYF
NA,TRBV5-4,CASSSQGARNEQFF
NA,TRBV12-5,CATSGLASTGELFF
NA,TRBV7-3,CASSPDGGAAGGQFF
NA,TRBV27,CASSLTAGVSYNEQFF
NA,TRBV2,CASSEARTTGASDYTF
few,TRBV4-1,CASSPGNEQFF
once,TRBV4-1,CASRASGGANTGELFF
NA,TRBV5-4,CASSLEGLAFEQYF
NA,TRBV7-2,CASSLFGGENTEAFF
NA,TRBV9,CASSAAGPSTDTQYF
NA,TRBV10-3,CAISLGTGVQETQYF
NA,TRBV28,CASSLSPQGRGEQYF
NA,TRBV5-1,CASSLDTGPGEQYF
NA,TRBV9,CASSVAVSRGKTYNEQFF
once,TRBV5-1,CASSPLDSSYEQYF
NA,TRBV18,CASSPGQVLTEAFF